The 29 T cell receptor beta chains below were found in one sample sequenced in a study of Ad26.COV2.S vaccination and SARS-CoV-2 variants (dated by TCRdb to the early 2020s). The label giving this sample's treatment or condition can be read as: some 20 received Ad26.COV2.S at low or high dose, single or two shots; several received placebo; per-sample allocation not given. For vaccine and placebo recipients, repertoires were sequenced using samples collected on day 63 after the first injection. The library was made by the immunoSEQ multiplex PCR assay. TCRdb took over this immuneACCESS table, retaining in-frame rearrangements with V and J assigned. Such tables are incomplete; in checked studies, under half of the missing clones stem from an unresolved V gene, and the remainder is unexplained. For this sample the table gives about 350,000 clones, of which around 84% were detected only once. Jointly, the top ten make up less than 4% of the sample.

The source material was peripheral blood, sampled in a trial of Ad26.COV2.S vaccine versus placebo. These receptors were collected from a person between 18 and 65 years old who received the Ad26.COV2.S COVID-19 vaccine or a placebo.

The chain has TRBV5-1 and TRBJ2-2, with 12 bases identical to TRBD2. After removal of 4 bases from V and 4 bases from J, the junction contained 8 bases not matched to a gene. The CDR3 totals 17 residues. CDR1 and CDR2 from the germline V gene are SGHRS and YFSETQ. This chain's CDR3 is CASSQTLAGGSTGELFF. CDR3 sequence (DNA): TGCGCCAGCAGCCAGACACTAGCGGGGGGCAGCACCGGGGAGCTGTTTTTT.

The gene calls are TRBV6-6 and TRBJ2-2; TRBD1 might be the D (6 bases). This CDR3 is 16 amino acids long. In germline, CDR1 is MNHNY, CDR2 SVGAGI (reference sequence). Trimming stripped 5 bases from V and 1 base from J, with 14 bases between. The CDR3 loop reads CASSTGTPRNTGELFF. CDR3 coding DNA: TGTGCCAGCAGTACGGGGACACCCCGGAACACCGGGGAGCTGTTTTTT.

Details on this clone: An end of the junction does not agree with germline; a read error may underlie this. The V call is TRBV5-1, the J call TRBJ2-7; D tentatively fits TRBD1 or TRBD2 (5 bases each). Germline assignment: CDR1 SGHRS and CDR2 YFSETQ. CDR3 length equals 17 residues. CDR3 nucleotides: TGCGCCAGCAGTTTGGGGGTCCAGAGCGCGAGCTCCTACGAGCAGTACTTC. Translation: CASSLGVQSASSYEQYF. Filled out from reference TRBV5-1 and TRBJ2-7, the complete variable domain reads KAGVTQTPRYLIKTRGQQVTLSCSPISGHRSVSWYQQTPGQGLQFLFEYFSETQRNKGNFPGRFSGRQFSNSRSEMNVSTLELGDSALYLCASSLGVQSASSYEQYFGPGTRLTVT.

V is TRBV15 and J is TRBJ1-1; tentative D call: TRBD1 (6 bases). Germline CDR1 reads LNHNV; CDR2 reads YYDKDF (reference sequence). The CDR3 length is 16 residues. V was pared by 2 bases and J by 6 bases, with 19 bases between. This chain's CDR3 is CATSRSSGHIYAEAFF. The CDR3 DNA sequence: TGTGCCACCAGCAGAAGCTCGGGACACATCTACGCTGAAGCTTTCTTT. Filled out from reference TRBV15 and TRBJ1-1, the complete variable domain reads DAMVIQNPRYQVTQFGKPVTLSCSQTLNHNVMYWYQQKSSQAPKLLFHYYDKDFNNEADTPDNFQSRRPNTSFCFLDIRSPGLGDTAMYLCATSRSSGHIYAEAFFGQGTRLTVV.

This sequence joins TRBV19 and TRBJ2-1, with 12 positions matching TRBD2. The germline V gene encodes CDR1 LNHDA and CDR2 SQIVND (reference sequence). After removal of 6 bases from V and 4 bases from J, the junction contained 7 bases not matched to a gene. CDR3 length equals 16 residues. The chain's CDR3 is CASSLTSGRTYNEQFF. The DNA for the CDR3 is TGTGCCAGTAGCCTCACTAGCGGGAGGACGTACAATGAGCAGTTCTTC.

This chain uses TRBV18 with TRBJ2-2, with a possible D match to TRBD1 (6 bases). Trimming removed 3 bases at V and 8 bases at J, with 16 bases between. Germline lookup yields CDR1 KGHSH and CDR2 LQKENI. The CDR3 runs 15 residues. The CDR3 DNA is TGTGCCAGCTCACCGGCCGGGACAACCGAAGGGGAGCTGTTTTTT. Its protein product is CASSPAGTTEGELFF.

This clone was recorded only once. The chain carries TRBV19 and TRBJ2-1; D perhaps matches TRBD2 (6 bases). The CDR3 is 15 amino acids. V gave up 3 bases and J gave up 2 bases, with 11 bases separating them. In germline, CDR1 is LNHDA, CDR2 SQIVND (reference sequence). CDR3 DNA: TGTGCCAGTAGTATGGTCTCGGGAGCCTACAATGAGCAGTTCTTC. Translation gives CASSMVSGAYNEQFF.

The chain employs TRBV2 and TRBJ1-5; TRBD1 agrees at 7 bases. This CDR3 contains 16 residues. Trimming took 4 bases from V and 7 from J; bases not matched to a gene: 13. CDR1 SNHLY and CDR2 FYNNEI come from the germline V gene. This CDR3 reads CASSAGRDRLRQPQHF. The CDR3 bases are TGTGCCAGCAGTGCCGGCCGGGACAGACTGCGGCAGCCCCAGCATTTT.

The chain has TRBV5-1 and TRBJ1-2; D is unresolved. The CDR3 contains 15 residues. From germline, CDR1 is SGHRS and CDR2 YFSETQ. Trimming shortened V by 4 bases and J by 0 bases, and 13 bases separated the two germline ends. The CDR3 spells CASSPGRVTNYGYTF. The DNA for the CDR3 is TGCGCCAGCAGCCCGGGAAGGGTCACTAACTATGGCTACACCTTC.

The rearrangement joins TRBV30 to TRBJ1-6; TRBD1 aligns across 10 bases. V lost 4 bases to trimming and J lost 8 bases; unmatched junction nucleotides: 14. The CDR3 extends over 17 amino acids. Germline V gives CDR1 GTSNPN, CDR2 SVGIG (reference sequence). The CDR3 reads CAWNRDRGPLGDSPLHF. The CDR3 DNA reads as TGTGCCTGGAACCGGGACAGGGGCCCTCTGGGGGATTCACCCCTCCACTTT. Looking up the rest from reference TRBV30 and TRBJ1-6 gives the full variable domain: SQTIHQWPATLVQPVGSPLSLECTVEGTSNPNLYWYRQAAGRGLQLLFYSVGIGQISSEVPQNLSASRPQDRQFILSSKKLLLSDSGFYLCAWNRDRGPLGDSPLHFGNGTRLTVT.

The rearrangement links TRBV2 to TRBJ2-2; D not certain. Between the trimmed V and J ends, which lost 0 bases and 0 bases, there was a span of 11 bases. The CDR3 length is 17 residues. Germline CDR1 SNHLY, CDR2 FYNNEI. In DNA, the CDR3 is TGTGCCAGCAGTGAAGCGCCGACCTACGCGAACACCGGGGAGCTGTTTTTT. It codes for CASSEAPTYANTGELFF.

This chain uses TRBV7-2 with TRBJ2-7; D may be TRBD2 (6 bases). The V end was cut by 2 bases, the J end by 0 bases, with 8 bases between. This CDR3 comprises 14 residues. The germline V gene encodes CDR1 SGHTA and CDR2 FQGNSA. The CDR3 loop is CASSLPGSSYEQYF. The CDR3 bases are TGTGCCAGCAGCTTACCCGGGAGCTCCTACGAGCAGTACTTC.

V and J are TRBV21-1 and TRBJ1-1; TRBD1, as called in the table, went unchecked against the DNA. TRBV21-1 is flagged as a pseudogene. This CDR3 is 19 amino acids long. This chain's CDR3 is CASSKKGDNLDNPNTEAFF. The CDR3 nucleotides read TGTGCCAGCAGCAAAAAAGGTGACAATTTGGACAATCCCAACACTGAAGCTTTCTTT.

The CDR3 protein is CASSLGRTGQHEAFF. CDR3 bases: TGTGCCAGCAGCTTAGGCCGTACGGGACAGCATGAAGCTTTCTTT. The chain couples TRBV13 to TRBJ1-1, with 7 positions matching TRBD1. J lost 7 bases, V lost 0 bases, and 8 bases had no gene match. CDR1 is PRHDT and CDR2 is FYEKMQ in the germline V gene (reference sequence). This CDR3 is 15 amino acids long.

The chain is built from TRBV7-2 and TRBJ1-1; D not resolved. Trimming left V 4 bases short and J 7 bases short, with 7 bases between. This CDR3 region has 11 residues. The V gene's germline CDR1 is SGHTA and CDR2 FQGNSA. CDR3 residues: CASSSGIEAFF. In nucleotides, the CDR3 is TGTGCCAGCAGCTCGGGTATTGAAGCTTTCTTT.

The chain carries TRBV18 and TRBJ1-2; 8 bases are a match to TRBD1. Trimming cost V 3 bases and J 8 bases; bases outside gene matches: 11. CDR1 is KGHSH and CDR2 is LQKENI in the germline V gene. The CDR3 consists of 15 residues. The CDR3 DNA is TGTGCCAGCTCACCCCCAACCGAGGACAGGGTGGGCTACACCTTC. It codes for CASSPPTEDRVGYTF.

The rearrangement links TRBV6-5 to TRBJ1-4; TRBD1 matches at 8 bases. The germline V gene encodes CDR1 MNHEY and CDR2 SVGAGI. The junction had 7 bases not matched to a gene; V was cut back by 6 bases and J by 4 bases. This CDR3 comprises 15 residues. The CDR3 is CASSRQGSINEKLFF. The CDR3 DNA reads TGTGCCAGCAGCCGACAGGGGAGTATTAATGAAAAACTGTTTTTT.

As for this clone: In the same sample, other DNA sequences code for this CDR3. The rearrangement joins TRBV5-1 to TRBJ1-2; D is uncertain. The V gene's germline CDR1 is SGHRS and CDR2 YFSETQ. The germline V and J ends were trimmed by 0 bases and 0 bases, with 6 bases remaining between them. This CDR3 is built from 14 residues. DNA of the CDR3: TGCGCCAGCAGCTTGGAATCGCCTAACTATGGCTACACCTTC. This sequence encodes CASSLESPNYGYTF.

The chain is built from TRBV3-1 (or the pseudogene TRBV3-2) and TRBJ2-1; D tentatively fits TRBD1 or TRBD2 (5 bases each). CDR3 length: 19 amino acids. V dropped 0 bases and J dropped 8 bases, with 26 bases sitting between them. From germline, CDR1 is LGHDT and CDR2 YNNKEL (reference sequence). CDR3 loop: CASSQDPSEGPRVFYEQFF. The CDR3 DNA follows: TGTGCCAGCAGCCAAGACCCGAGTGAGGGTCCCAGGGTGTTTTATGAGCAGTTCTTC.

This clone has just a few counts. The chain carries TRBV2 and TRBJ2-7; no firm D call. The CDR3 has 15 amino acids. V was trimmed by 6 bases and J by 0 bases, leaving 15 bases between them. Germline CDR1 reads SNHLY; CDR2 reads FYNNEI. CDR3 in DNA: TGTGCCAGCAGCGAAAGAACTACCCTCTCCTACGAGCAGTACTTC. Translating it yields CASSERTTLSYEQYF.

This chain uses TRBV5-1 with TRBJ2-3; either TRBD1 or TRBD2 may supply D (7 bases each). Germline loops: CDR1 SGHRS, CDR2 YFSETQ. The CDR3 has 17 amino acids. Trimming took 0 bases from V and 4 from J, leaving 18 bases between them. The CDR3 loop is CASSLAGGGGGPDTQYF. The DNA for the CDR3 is TGCGCCAGCAGCTTGGCCGGAGGGGGCGGGGGCCCAGATACGCAGTATTTT.

The CDR3 sequence is CACPRDREKRVRSTDTQYF. The CDR3 DNA sequence: TGTGCCTGCCCCAGGGACAGGGAAAAACGAGTTCGTAGCACAGATACGCAGTATTTT. The rearrangement joins TRBV30 to TRBJ2-3; 9 bases are shared with TRBD1. Looked up from germline, CDR1 is GTSNPN and CDR2 is SVGIG (reference sequence). The junction had 19 bases not matched to a gene; V was cut back by 6 bases and J by 0 bases. The CDR3 covers 19 residues.

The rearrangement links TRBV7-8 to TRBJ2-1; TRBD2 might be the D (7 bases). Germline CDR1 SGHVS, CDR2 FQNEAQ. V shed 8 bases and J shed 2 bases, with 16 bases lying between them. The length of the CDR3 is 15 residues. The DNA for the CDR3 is TGTGCCAGCCGGGGTGGGGGGGCTGCCTACAATGAGCAGTTCTTC. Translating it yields CASRGGGAAYNEQFF.

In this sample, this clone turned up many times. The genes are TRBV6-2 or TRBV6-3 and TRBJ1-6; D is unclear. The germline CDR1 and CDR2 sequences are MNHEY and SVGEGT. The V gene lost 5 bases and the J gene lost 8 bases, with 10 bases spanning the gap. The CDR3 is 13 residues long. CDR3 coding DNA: TGTGCCAGCAGTACGTACTGGTATTCACCCCTCCACTTT. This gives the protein CASSTYWYSPLHF.

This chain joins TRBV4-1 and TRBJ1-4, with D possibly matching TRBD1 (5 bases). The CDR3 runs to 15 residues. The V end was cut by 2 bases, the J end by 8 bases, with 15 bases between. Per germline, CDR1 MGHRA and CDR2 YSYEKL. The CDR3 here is CASSQRTWEGEKLFF. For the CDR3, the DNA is TGCGCCAGCAGCCAAAGAACCTGGGAGGGGGAAAAACTGTTTTTT.

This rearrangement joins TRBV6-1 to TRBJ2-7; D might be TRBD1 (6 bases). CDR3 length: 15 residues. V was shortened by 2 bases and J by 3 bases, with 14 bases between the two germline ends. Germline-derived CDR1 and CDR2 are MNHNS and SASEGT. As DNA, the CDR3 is TGTGCCAGCAGTGAAACCCCAGGGGCGGTCTACGAGCAGTACTTC. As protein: CASSETPGAVYEQYF.

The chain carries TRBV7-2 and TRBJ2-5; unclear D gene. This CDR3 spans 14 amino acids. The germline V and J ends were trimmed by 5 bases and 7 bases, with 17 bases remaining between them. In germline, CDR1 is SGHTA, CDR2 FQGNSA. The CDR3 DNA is TGTGCCAGCAGCGTCCCCTCCCTCCCCGCGACCCAGTACTTC. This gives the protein CASSVPSLPATQYF. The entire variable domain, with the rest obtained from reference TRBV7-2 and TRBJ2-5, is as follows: GAGVSQSPSNKVTEKGKDVELRCDPISGHTALYWYRQSLGQGLEFLIYFQGNSAPDKSGLPSDRFSAERTGGSVSTLTIQRTQQEDSAVYLCASSVPSLPATQYFGPGTRLLVL.

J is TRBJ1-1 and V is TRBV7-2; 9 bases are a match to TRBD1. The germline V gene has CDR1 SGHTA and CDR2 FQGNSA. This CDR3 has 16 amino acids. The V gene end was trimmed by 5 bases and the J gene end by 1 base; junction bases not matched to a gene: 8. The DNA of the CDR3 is TGTGCCAGCAGCCAACGCACAGGGGGCGCGAACACTGAAGCTTTCTTT. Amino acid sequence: CASSQRTGGANTEAFF.

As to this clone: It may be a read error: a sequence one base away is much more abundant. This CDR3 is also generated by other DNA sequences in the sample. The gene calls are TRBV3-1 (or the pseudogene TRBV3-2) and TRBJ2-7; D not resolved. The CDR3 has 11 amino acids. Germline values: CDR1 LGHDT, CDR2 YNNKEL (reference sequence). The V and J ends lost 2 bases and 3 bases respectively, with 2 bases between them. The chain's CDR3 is CASSQSYEQYF. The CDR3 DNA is TGTGCCAGCAGCCAAAGCTACGAGCAGTACTTC.